This T cell receptor (beta chain) was found in a study of blood T cell repertoires in COVID-19. Background on the study: COVID-19 samples collected from the United States, Italy and Spain covered acute and convalescent phases.

In this sample, this clone turned up many times. TCRdb's table, derived via immunoSEQ multiplex PCR, lists solely in-frame clones and lacks some. Of around 200,000 clones detected, roughly 86% appear once; the ten largest clones hold around 6%. V was shortened by 3 bases and J by 6 bases, with 15 bases between the two germline ends. This CDR3 is built from 15 residues. The germline CDR1 and CDR2 sequences are SGHAT and FQNNGV. The J gene is TRBJ2-1, the V gene TRBV11-2, with D possibly matching TRBD2 (6 bases). Sequenced input: PBMCs or T cells enriched from blood (not recorded which). The clonotype comes from a man between 35 and 55 years old with acute COVID-19. The CDR3 sequence is CASSFLGGGSNEQFF. CDR3 coding DNA: TGTGCCAGCAGCTTTTTGGGAGGAGGGTCCAATGAGCAGTTCTTC.